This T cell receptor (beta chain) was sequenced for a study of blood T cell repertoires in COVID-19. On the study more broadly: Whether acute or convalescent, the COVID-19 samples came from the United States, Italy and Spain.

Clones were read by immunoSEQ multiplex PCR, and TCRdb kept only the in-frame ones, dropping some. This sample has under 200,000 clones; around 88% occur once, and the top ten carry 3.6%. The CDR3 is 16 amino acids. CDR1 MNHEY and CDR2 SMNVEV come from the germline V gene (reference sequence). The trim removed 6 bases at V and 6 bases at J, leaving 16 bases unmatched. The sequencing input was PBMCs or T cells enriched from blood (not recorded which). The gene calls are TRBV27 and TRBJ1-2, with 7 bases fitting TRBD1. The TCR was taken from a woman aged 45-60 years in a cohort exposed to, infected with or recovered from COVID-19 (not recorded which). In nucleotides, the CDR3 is TGTGCCAGCAGCTTTTCCTGGGACAGAGAAAGGGATGGCTACACCTTC. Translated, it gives CASSFSWDRERDGYTF.